This T cell receptor (beta chain) is from a study of shared clonotypes between healthy human individuals. This CDR3 contains 16 residues. Germline CDR1 SGHTA, CDR2 FQGNSA. V gave up 2 bases and J gave up 0 bases; unmatched junction bases: 4. The donor cohort consisted entirely of Caucasian adults residing in Nashville, Tennessee. Measured with immunoSEQ multiplex PCR; TCRdb has only the in-frame clones, and not every one. The repertoire holds about 2,500,000 clones, with roughly 92% as singletons. Overall study findings and caveats: Lower generation probabilities were found for non-shared clonotypes than for those shared by all four donors. The naive CD4 repertoires of a handful of donors were compared, and about 5% of clonotypes were shared. Enrolling few donors narrowed the genetic and exposure-history diversity that was represented.

Turning to this clone: Antigen specificity is unknown.

The sequence derives from a man between 18 and 35 years old in good health. The gene calls are TRBV7-2 and TRBJ2-3; 8 bases agree with TRBD2. The sample taken for sequencing was naive CD4+ T cells sorted from blood. Regarding subset: CD45RA+ positively selected. CDR3 nucleotides: TGTGCCAGCAGCTTACTAGCGGGTATTAGCACAGATACGCAGTATTTT. Its protein is CASSLLAGISTDTQYF.